The entry below gives a single T cell receptor (beta chain) sequence along with its context. Its binding antigen is unknown. Base-call qualities are not available, and no considerably larger clone is one nucleotide away. Library preparation was by the immunoSEQ multiplex PCR assay. Sourced from immuneACCESS, this table was stored by TCRdb with only in-frame sequences that have V and J called. A share of the clones is absent; for the studies checked, an unresolved V gene accounts for under half, and the remainder has no known explanation. The sample profile shows some 130,000 clones; about 90% of them were found once. Around 2.1% of the sample belongs to the ten largest clones. This entry belongs to a study of control samples from healthy donors and cancer patients (dated by TCRdb to about 2020). The V and J ends are trimmed by 5 bases and 6 bases, leaving 17 bases between them. The CDR3, cysteine through phenylalanine, is 15 amino acids long. Here the CDR3 DNA is all that survives: 45 bases in frame from base 1. Looking up the germline V gene yields CDR1 MNHEY and CDR2 SVGAGI.

The V and J genes are TRBV6-5 and TRBJ1-5; the D gene is perhaps TRBD1, from 5 matching bases. Material for sequencing was blood. The receptor comes from a woman between 45 and 60 years old in good health. CDR3 region: CASSTTSTRGQPQHF. In nucleotide form, the sequence is TGTGCCAGCAGTACTACCTCGACGAGGGGTCAGCCCCAGCATTTT.